This record concerns one T cell receptor beta chain sequence. This CDR3 is built from 15 residues. Germline values: CDR1 SGDLS, CDR2 YYNGEE. V lost 4 bases, J lost 4 bases, and 6 bases stayed unmatched. This entry is derived from a study of PD-L1 blockade in urothelial cancer. Profiling relied on immunoSEQ multiplex PCR, and the TCRdb table lists in-frame clones only, not all of them. The data hold tens of thousands of clones, with approximately 80% observed a single time. This receptor was obtained from a man aged 70-80 years with urothelial cancer. This specimen was PBMCs, taken around atezolizumab (anti-PD-L1) treatment. The chain is built from TRBV9 and TRBJ2-1, with 9 bases fitting TRBD2. This CDR3 is CASSPRLAAYNEQFF. CDR3 sequence (DNA): TGTGCCAGCAGCCCGAGACTAGCGGCTTACAATGAGCAGTTCTTC.